These 12 T cell receptor beta chains share one sample of origin, sequenced in a study of shared clonotypes between healthy human individuals. The assay was immunoSEQ multiplex PCR, and TCRdb's table has in-frame clones only and misses some. The table lists 180,000 or so clones, 90% to 95% of them singletons. Material: naive CD4+ T cells sorted from blood. Specified subset: CD45RA+ positively selected. These receptors all come from a woman aged 30 to 39 in good health.

The chain combines TRBV29-1 with TRBJ1-1, with D possibly matching TRBD1 (5 bases). Between the trimmed V and J ends, which lost 4 bases and 2 bases, there was a span of 11 bases. The CDR3 is 13 residues long. Germline CDR1 and CDR2: SQVTM and ANQGSEA. The CDR3 DNA sequence: TGCAGCGTTGCCCCCCAGGGTAACACTGAAGCTTTCTTT. Its translation: CSVAPQGNTEAFF.

This chain connects TRBV7-9 to TRBJ2-2, with D tentatively TRBD1 or TRBD2 (5 bases each). The CDR3 is 15 amino acids. Germline V CDR1 and CDR2: SEHNR, FQNEAQ (reference sequence). Trimming took 7 bases from V and 5 from J, leaving 17 bases between them. CDR3 protein: CASKPGPDGTGELFF. The CDR3 DNA reads TGTGCCAGCAAGCCGGGGCCAGACGGGACCGGGGAGCTGTTTTTT.

This clone was counted between two and nine times. The rearrangement links TRBV7-9 to TRBJ1-2; D call uncertain. Germline CDR1 is SEHNR and CDR2 is FQNEAQ (reference sequence). The V and J ends lost 0 bases and 4 bases respectively, with 9 bases between them. This CDR3 spans 14 amino acids. The DNA of the CDR3 is TGTGCCAGCAGCTTAGCAGAGTACAGCTATGGCTACACCTTC. Translating it yields CASSLAEYSYGYTF.

The chain uses TRBV28 and TRBJ2-5; tentatively, D is TRBD1 (6 bases). Deletions cut 5 bases from V and 11 bases from J, with 18 bases between. Germline assignment: CDR1 MDHEN and CDR2 SYDVKM. This CDR3 has 13 residues. CDR3 region: CASSLGQNAKQYF. For the CDR3, the DNA is TGTGCCAGCAGTCTAGGACAGAACGCCAAGCAGTACTTC.

This chain uses TRBV28 with TRBJ2-3, with D tentatively TRBD1 or TRBD2 (6 bases each). The CDR3 has 15 amino acids. CDR1 is MDHEN, CDR2 SYDVKM, per germline. Trimming took 4 bases from V and 1 from J, leaving 12 bases between them. The CDR3 loop reads CASSSGGGGTDTQYF. CDR3 bases: TGTGCCAGCAGTTCCGGAGGGGGAGGCACAGATACGCAGTATTTT.

This clone was seen a handful of times. The chain links TRBV7-9 to TRBJ2-6, with a possible D match to TRBD2 (5 bases). Deletions cut 4 bases from V and 0 bases from J, with 16 bases between. Germline values: CDR1 SEHNR, CDR2 FQNEAQ (reference sequence). CDR3 length: 18 residues. The CDR3 loop is CASSSRTGSFSGANVLTF. The CDR3 DNA reads as TGTGCCAGCAGCTCCCGGACTGGTAGTTTCTCTGGGGCCAACGTCCTGACTTTC.

The sample holds a few counts of this clone. The rearrangement joins TRBV2 to TRBJ2-7; tentatively, D is TRBD1 or TRBD2 (5 bases each). Germline V gene lookup returns CDR1 SNHLY and CDR2 FYNNEI. Trimming took 7 bases from V and 1 from J, leaving 11 bases between them. The CDR3 totals 13 residues. The CDR3 loop reads CASIRGRSYEQYF. CDR3 in DNA: TGTGCCAGCATCCGGGGACGGTCCTACGAGCAGTACTTC.

The genes are TRBV29-1 and TRBJ2-3; D uncertain. V dropped 1 base and J dropped 4 bases, with 9 bases sitting between them. The CDR3 is 13 amino acids. Germline V CDR1 and CDR2: SQVTM, ANQGSEA. This CDR3 is CSVEGVGPDTQYF. For the CDR3, the DNA is TGCAGCGTTGAAGGAGTTGGGCCAGATACGCAGTATTTT.

The chain has TRBV28 and TRBJ1-6; D remains ambiguous. V shed 5 bases and J shed 7 bases, with 9 bases lying between them. This CDR3 region has 13 residues. Germline CDR1 MDHEN, CDR2 SYDVKM. CDR3 protein: CASSLVRNSPLHF. In DNA, the CDR3 is TGTGCCAGCAGTCTGGTACGGAATTCACCCCTCCACTTT.

V and J are TRBV6-6 and TRBJ2-2; D tentatively fits TRBD1 or TRBD2 (5 bases each). The CDR3 runs 12 residues. The germline V gene has CDR1 MNHNY and CDR2 SVGAGI (reference sequence). Between the trimmed V and J ends, which lost 2 bases and 7 bases, there was a span of 5 bases. CDR3 in DNA: TGTGCCAGCAGTTACGGGGGCGGGGAGCTGTTTTTT. This encodes CASSYGGGELFF.

V gene TRBV27 combines with J gene TRBJ2-5; 9 positions match TRBD1. TRBJ2-7 explains the end of the DNA better; the J call may be wrong. The CDR3 is 14 amino acids. The germline gives CDR1 MNHEY, CDR2 SMNVEV (reference sequence). CDR3 protein: CASSFRQGAYEQYF. The DNA for the CDR3 is TGTGCCAGCAGTTTTCGACAGGGGGCCTACGAGCAGTACTTC.

The chain combines TRBV28 with TRBJ1-4; D unresolved. Trimming cost V 2 bases and J 2 bases, with 15 bases left between them. Germline CDR1 is MDHEN and CDR2 is SYDVKM. CDR3 length: 17 residues. The DNA of the CDR3 is TGTGCCAGCAGTTTACATGCCTCGGGGTCGACTAATGAAAAACTGTTTTTT. Its protein product is CASSLHASGSTNEKLFF.